The 11 T cell receptor beta chains below come from one sample, sequenced in a study of cytomegalovirus exposure and HLA in healthy donors. Method: immunoSEQ multiplex PCR; TCRdb's copy keeps in-frame clones and lacks some. This table has tens of thousands of clones, around 96% appearing once. The sample taken for sequencing was PBMCs. The receptors originated from a man aged 18 to 29 in good health and CMV-seronegative.

The gene calls are TRBV30 and TRBJ1-2; D is unclear. The V end lost 0 bases, the J end lost 4 bases, and 9 bases lay between the germline ends. Germline V gene data show CDR1 as GTSNPN and CDR2 as SVGIG (reference sequence). The CDR3 is made up of 13 amino acids. The DNA of the CDR3 is TGTGCCTGGAGTGTAGAGCTGAGCTATGGCTACACCTTC. Its protein is CAWSVELSYGYTF.

The V call is TRBV11-3, the J call TRBJ2-1; TRBD2 aligns across 8 bases. From germline, CDR1 is SGHNT and CDR2 YENEEA. J gave up 9 bases and V 0 bases, and 10 bases lay outside the gene matches. The length of the CDR3 is 16 residues. CDR3 protein: CASSLDLPAGVAEQFF. DNA of the CDR3: TGTGCCAGCAGCTTAGATCTCCCAGCGGGAGTAGCTGAGCAGTTCTTC.

This chain uses TRBV7-8 with TRBJ2-7, with TRBD1 matching over 8 bases. This CDR3 is 14 amino acids long. Looked up from germline, CDR1 is SGHVS and CDR2 is FQNEAQ. The J segment lost 5 bases and the V segment lost 5 bases, leaving 8 bases of the junction unmatched. The DNA of the CDR3 is TGTGCCAGCAGCCTCGGACAGGGCCCCAACGAGCAGTACTTC. The encoded protein is CASSLGQGPNEQYF.

The V call is TRBV19, the J call TRBJ2-1; 11 bases align to TRBD2. After removal of 8 bases from V and 4 bases from J, the junction contained 7 bases not matched to a gene. This CDR3 spans 15 amino acids. CDR1 LNHDA and CDR2 SQIVND come from the germline V gene (reference sequence). CDR3 protein: CASRIAGGNYNEQFF. For the CDR3, the DNA is TGTGCCAGTCGCATAGCGGGAGGGAATTACAATGAGCAGTTCTTC.

The rearrangement uses TRBV27 and TRBJ2-1, with 8 bases that match TRBD2. Per germline, CDR1 MNHEY and CDR2 SMNVEV (reference sequence). The V and J ends lost 2 bases and 7 bases, in that order; junction bases with no gene match: 10. The CDR3 consists of 16 residues. The CDR3 DNA reads TGTGCCAGCAGTTTACCCAAAGCGGGAGTGGGGAATGAGCAGTTCTTC. Translated, it gives CASSLPKAGVGNEQFF.

The chain recombines TRBV7-9 with TRBJ1-5; 12 bases agree with TRBD1. The V gene end was trimmed by 4 bases and the J gene end by 6 bases; junction bases not matched to a gene: 4. The germline CDR1 and CDR2 sequences are SEHNR and FQNEAQ (reference sequence). The CDR3 length is 15 residues. For the CDR3, the DNA is TGTGCCAGCAGCTGGGGGACAGGGGGCGTTCAGCCCCAGCATTTT. It codes for CASSWGTGGVQPQHF.

V and J are TRBV14 and TRBJ1-1, with a weak D call TRBD1 (5 bases). The CDR3 spans 16 residues. V lost 4 bases and J lost 3, with 18 bases in between. The germline V gene encodes CDR1 SGHDN and CDR2 FVKESK. CDR3 protein: CASSPKGGAGDTEAFF. The CDR3 DNA reads TGTGCCAGCAGCCCAAAGGGTGGGGCGGGGGACACTGAAGCTTTCTTT. The full variable domain, with the rest looked up from reference TRBV14 and TRBJ1-1, is EAGVTQFPSHSVIEKGQTVTLRCDPISGHDNLYWYRRVMGKEIKFLLHFVKESKQDESGMPNNRFLAERTGGTYSTLKVQPAELEDSGVYFCASSPKGGAGDTEAFFGQGTRLTVV.

This clone has more than one count but fewer than ten. The chain joins TRBV6-1 to TRBJ2-2; weak D call: TRBD2 (5 bases). The CDR3 has 13 amino acids. Trimming left V 8 bases short and J 5 bases short, with 12 bases between. Germline V gene sequence: CDR1 MNHNS, CDR2 SASEGT. The CDR3 DNA is TGTGCCAGCCTTGGGAGTCGAACCGGGGAGCTGTTTTTT. Protein product: CASLGSRTGELFF.

V and J are TRBV29-1 and TRBJ2-3; a weak D match, TRBD2 (7 bases). CDR3 length: 14 residues. The V end was cut by 6 bases, the J end by 1 base, with 14 bases between. Germline lookup yields CDR1 SQVTM and CDR2 ANQGSEA. The CDR3 DNA reads as TGCAGCGTACCTACGGGGGGCGGCACAGATACGCAGTATTTT. Its protein is CSVPTGGGTDTQYF.

The chain combines TRBV19 with TRBJ2-7; D is unresolved. Trimming pared 6 bases from V and 0 bases from J, leaving 6 bases between. Germline CDR1 LNHDA, CDR2 SQIVND (reference sequence). The CDR3 is made up of 12 amino acids. The CDR3: CASSRNSYEQYF. The CDR3 nucleotides are TGTGCCAGTAGCCGTAACTCCTACGAGCAGTACTTC.

The chain combines TRBV29-1 with TRBJ1-3, with no clear D. Germline V gene data show CDR1 as SQVTM and CDR2 as ANQGSEA. The CDR3 length is 14 residues. The V and J ends lost 6 bases and 0 bases respectively, with 12 bases between them. This CDR3 reads CSVLTGDSGNTIYF. CDR3 coding DNA: TGCAGCGTATTAACCGGAGACTCTGGAAACACCATATATTTT.